Listed here are 22 T cell receptor beta chains from one sample, sequenced in a study of T cells in Graves' hyperthyroidism and ophthalmopathy. RNA transcripts gave rise to amplified TCR beta CDR3 regions. The TCR CDR3 first-round RT-PCR relied on the HTBI primer set. TCRdb passed the multiplex PCR reads through MiXCR, listing each CDR3 protein once. The table records about 640,000 distinct CDR3 sequences, about 20% of them present only once. Sequenced sample: blood. These receptors all come from a man aged 25-45 years with Graves' ophthalmopathy.

This clonotype was counted between two and nine times. This chain joins TRBV9 and TRBJ2-7, with a possible D match to TRBD1 (6 bases). The V gene lost 3 bases and the J gene lost 3 bases, with 10 bases spanning the gap. This CDR3 region has 13 residues. Per germline, CDR1 SGDLS and CDR2 YYNGEE. CDR3 in DNA: TGTGCCAGCAGCGCAGGGGACGGCTACGAGCAGTACTTC. As protein: CASSAGDGYEQYF.

This clonotype was counted a few times. The chain has TRBV5-1 and TRBJ2-5; possible D gene TRBD1, 6 bases. The CDR3 consists of 13 residues. The germline V and J ends were trimmed by 6 bases and 4 bases, with 13 bases remaining between them. Germline V lookup: CDR1 SGHRS, CDR2 YFSETQ. Here the CDR3 reads CASNEVQGETQYF. The CDR3 nucleotides read TGCGCCAGCAACGAGGTACAGGGAGAGACCCAGTACTTC.

At least ten counts were recorded for this clonotype. This sequence joins TRBV28 and TRBJ2-1, with 10 positions matching TRBD2. J was trimmed by 4 bases and V by 6 bases; bases with no gene match: 9. The CDR3 has 16 amino acids. Germline V lookup: CDR1 MDHEN, CDR2 SYDVKM. The CDR3 loop is CASSLAAGGIYNEQFF. The CDR3 DNA reads TGTGCCAGCAGCTTAGCAGCGGGAGGGATATACAATGAGCAGTTCTTC.

As to this clonotype: An end of the junction differs from the germline gene, which may be a read error. The chain is built from TRBV29-1 and TRBJ2-1, with 10 positions matching TRBD2. CDR1 is SQVTM and CDR2 is ANQGSEA in the germline V gene. The CDR3 contains 14 residues. CDR3 coding DNA: TGCGGCGTTGCTAGCGGGAGCCCCGACAATGAGCAGTTCTTC. Translated, it gives CGVASGSPDNEQFF.

This clonotype came up a few times. The rearrangement joins TRBV2 to TRBJ2-2; D is unclear. This CDR3 has 13 residues. V lost 3 bases and J lost 4, with 6 bases in between. In germline, CDR1 is SNHLY, CDR2 FYNNEI. CDR3 amino acids: CASSDSITGELFF. CDR3 DNA: TGTGCCAGCAGTGATTCCATCACCGGGGAGCTGTTTTTT.

This clonotype came up a few times. The genes are TRBV20-1 and TRBJ1-2; 8 bases align to TRBD1. Per the germline V gene, CDR1 is DFQATT and CDR2 is SNEGSKA (reference sequence). This CDR3 has 12 amino acids. Trimming cost V 3 bases and J 6 bases; bases outside gene matches: 3. CDR3 sequence reads: CSASWTGNGYTF. The CDR3 DNA reads TGCAGTGCTAGTTGGACAGGGAATGGCTACACCTTC.

The chain employs TRBV28 and TRBJ1-2; 10 nucleotides line up with TRBD1. The CDR3 sequence is 14 residues long. The trim removed 5 bases at V and 6 bases at J, leaving 6 bases unmatched. Germline loops: CDR1 MDHEN, CDR2 SYDVKM. DNA of the CDR3: TGTGCCAGCAGTGACGGACAGGGGGATCATGGCTACACCTTC. This codes for CASSDGQGDHGYTF.

Many counts were recorded for this clonotype. The chain recombines TRBV12-3 or TRBV12-4 with TRBJ2-3; D may be TRBD1 (6 bases). The ends were cut back, 3 bases at V and 4 bases at J, with 14 bases in the middle. This CDR3 contains 15 residues. The CDR3 DNA reads TGTGCCAGCAGTTTCTCGACAGGTCGGGCAGATACGCAGTATTTT. This sequence encodes CASSFSTGRADTQYF.

The genes are TRBV6-1 and TRBJ1-6; D is unclear. CDR3 length: 15 residues. The germline V gene has CDR1 MNHNS and CDR2 SASEGT. V lost 11 bases and J 0 bases, leaving 14 bases between the germline ends. CDR3 protein: CASLGQSSYNSPLHF. The CDR3 DNA reads as TGTGCCTCCCTAGGGCAGAGCTCCTATAATTCACCCCTCCACTTT.

V gene TRBV7-3 combines with J gene TRBJ2-2, with D perhaps TRBD1 or TRBD2 (5 bases each). CDR1 SGHTA and CDR2 FQGTGA come from the germline V gene. This CDR3 has 17 residues. V lost 1 base and J lost 3, with 15 bases in between. The CDR3 region has the DNA TGTGCCAGCAGCTTAATTGAGGGGCAGACCTACACCGGGGAGCTGTTTTTT. Translation: CASSLIEGQTYTGELFF.

In this sample, this clonotype turned up a few times. CDR3 protein: CAISVSDSPLHF. The DNA of the CDR3 is TGTGCCATCAGTGTTTCCGATTCACCCCTCCACTTT. The V and J genes are TRBV10-3 and TRBJ1-6; D not resolved. This CDR3 has 12 residues. V was pared by 4 bases and J by 8 bases, with 6 bases between. CDR1 ENHRY and CDR2 SYGVKD come from the germline V gene.

This chain connects TRBV6-1 to TRBJ2-5; weak D call: TRBD1 (5 bases). Looked up from germline, CDR1 is MNHNS and CDR2 is SASEGT. V gave up 8 bases and J gave up 5 bases, with 12 bases separating them. This CDR3 is 12 amino acids long. CDR3 protein: CASQTELETQYF. The CDR3 DNA reads as TGTGCCAGCCAGACAGAGTTGGAGACCCAGTACTTC.

This clonotype was seen repeatedly, ten times or more. This chain joins TRBV3-1 and TRBJ1-5, with a weak D call TRBD1 (5 bases). Per germline, CDR1 LGHDT and CDR2 YNNKEL (reference sequence). The ends were cut back, 4 bases at V and 1 base at J, with 14 bases in the middle. CDR3 length: 16 amino acids. In DNA form, the CDR3 reads TGTGCCAGCAGCCCGGGGGGGTCACTAAGCAATCAGCCCCAGCATTTT. The encoded protein is CASSPGGSLSNQPQHF.

The chain has TRBV28 and TRBJ1-3; 10 nucleotides line up with TRBD1. The CDR3 is 17 residues long. Germline-derived CDR1 and CDR2 are MDHEN and SYDVKM. The V and J ends lost 6 bases and 2 bases, in that order; junction bases with no gene match: 10. CDR3 coding DNA: TGTGCCAGCAGCACCACTAGACAGGGGGCGACTGGAAACACCATATATTTT. Its translation: CASSTTRQGATGNTIYF.

This clonotype was observed a few times. The rearrangement uses TRBV20-1 and TRBJ2-7, with 7 bases aligning to TRBD1. Trimming cost V 7 bases and J 2 bases; bases outside gene matches: 14. The CDR3 is 15 residues long. The germline CDR1 and CDR2 sequences are DFQATT and SNEGSKA (reference sequence). The CDR3: CSVPRTGRTTYEQYF. The CDR3 nucleotides are TGCAGTGTTCCCAGGACAGGTCGCACAACCTACGAGCAGTACTTC.

The gene calls are TRBV5-1 and TRBJ1-5, with TRBD1 as a possible D gene (5 bases). Trimming took off 4 bases at V and 2 bases at J, with 13 bases between the two ends. Germline assignment: CDR1 SGHRS and CDR2 YFSETQ. The CDR3 extends over 15 amino acids. CDR3 in DNA: TGCGCCAGCAGCCCGATTGGAGGGGGCAATCAGCCCCAGCATTTT. This codes for CASSPIGGGNQPQHF.

This rearrangement joins TRBV7-8 to TRBJ2-3; 7 nucleotides agree with TRBD2. The V gene's germline CDR1 is SGHVS and CDR2 FQNEAQ. The CDR3 sequence is 17 residues long. J lost 3 bases, V lost 5 bases, and 14 bases had no gene match. CDR3 sequence: CASSPTGAGEGTDTQYF. CDR3 coding DNA: TGTGCCAGCAGCCCGACGGGCGCGGGAGAGGGTACAGATACGCAGTATTTT.

The table lists this clonotype with a few counts. This chain uses TRBV7-9 with TRBJ2-3; 15 positions match TRBD2. The CDR3 extends over 18 amino acids. Germline assignment: CDR1 SEHNR and CDR2 FQNEAQ (reference sequence). J lost 4 bases, V lost 1 base, and 6 bases had no gene match. The CDR3, as DNA: TGTGCCAGCAGCTTAGTGGGACTAGCGGGAGGCTATTCAGATACGCAGTATTTT. Translating gives CASSLVGLAGGYSDTQYF.

This clonotype appeared a few times. The CDR3 nucleotides read TGTGCCAGCAGCCAGAGACAGGGGGCATACGAGCAGTACTTC. This codes for CASSQRQGAYEQYF. The chain combines TRBV6-2 or TRBV6-3 with TRBJ2-7, with 10 positions matching TRBD1. V gave up 6 bases and J gave up 4 bases; unmatched junction bases: 6. There are 14 residues in the CDR3. The germline gives CDR1 MNHEY, CDR2 SVGEGT.

Regarding this clonotype: A much larger clone lies one base from this, so it may be a read error. J is TRBJ1-3 and V is TRBV28; maybe TRBD1 (6 bases). The length of the CDR3 is 12 residues. Germline CDR1 MDHEN, CDR2 SYDVKM. V was pared by 10 bases and J by 0 bases, with 7 bases between. CDR3 in amino acids: CAIRGSGNTIYF. The CDR3 DNA is TGTGCCATCAGGGGCTCTGGAAACACCATATATTTT.

The V and J genes are TRBV7-3 and TRBJ2-2, with TRBD2 identical over 8 bases. This CDR3 is built from 17 residues. Germline lookup yields CDR1 SGHTA and CDR2 FQGTGA. V lost 5 bases, J lost 6 bases, and 14 bases stayed unmatched. CDR3 in amino acids: CASSPTAQRERAGELFF. Here the CDR3 DNA reads TGTGCCAGCAGCCCTACCGCCCAGCGGGAGAGGGCCGGGGAGCTGTTTTTT. Drawing the rest from reference TRBV7-3 and TRBJ2-2, the complete variable domain is GAGVSQTPSNKVTEKGKYVELRCDPISGHTALYWYRQSLGQGPEFLIYFQGTGAADDSGLPNDRFFAVRPEGSVSTLKIQRTERGDSAVYLCASSPTAQRERAGELFFGEGSRLTVL.

This clonotype was observed a handful of times. J is TRBJ2-5 and V is TRBV28, with 9 nucleotides matching TRBD2. Germline trimming cut 6 bases from V and 6 bases from J; bases unmatched to any gene: 11. Germline loops: CDR1 MDHEN, CDR2 SYDVKM. This CDR3 contains 15 residues. Written as DNA, the CDR3 is TGTGCCAGCAGCACTGCTAGCGGGGAAAAGAAGACCCAGTACTTC. Translated: CASSTASGEKKTQYF.